What follows is one TCR beta chain and its context. This sample was included in a study of blood T cell repertoires in COVID-19. Self-reported history from a screening survey and questionnaire set each donor's cohort. Recovery among Cohort 3 donors was established by two negative PCRs, clearance, or symptom resolution. In the original workflow: Cell counts per sample came from amplifying reference gene primers. Sequenced by immunoSEQ multiplex PCR; TCRdb stores in-frame clones only, minus some. D and trimming come from the DNA, and the V and J calls and clone size come from that table. In the table there are about 270,000 clones, more than 75% of which are singletons. The specimen sequenced was PBMCs or T cells enriched from blood (not recorded which). The sequence derives from a woman aged 18-35 years who had recovered from COVID-19.

In DNA, the CDR3 is TGTGCCAGCAGCGTAGGGGTCAGGCCCAGGGATGGCTACACCTTC. Its translation is CASSVGVRPRDGYTF. V gene TRBV9 combines with J gene TRBJ1-2, with D perhaps TRBD1 (5 bases). Germline V CDR1 and CDR2: SGDLS, YYNGEE. V shed 0 bases and J shed 6 bases, with 15 bases lying between them. The CDR3 sequence is 15 residues long.